This T cell receptor (beta chain) was found in a study of blood T cell repertoires in COVID-19. Profiling relied on immunoSEQ multiplex PCR, and the TCRdb table lists in-frame clones only, not all of them. Counted here are some 130,000 clones, about four fifths occurring once; the ten biggest clones make up over 15%. V lost 7 bases and J 5 bases, leaving 18 bases between the germline ends. The CDR3 consists of 16 residues. Per germline, CDR1 LNHDA and CDR2 SQIVND (reference sequence). This TCR came from a woman aged 50 to 65 with acute or convalescent COVID-19. This chain joins TRBV19 and TRBJ1-6; perhaps TRBD1 as D (6 bases). Sequences were obtained from peripheral blood. CDR3 region: CASTPYGPGDNSPLHF. The DNA of the CDR3 is TGTGCCAGTACCCCCTACGGACCAGGGGATAATTCACCCCTCCACTTT. Together with reference TRBV19 and TRBJ1-6, the CDR3 gives the full variable domain: DGGITQSPKYLFRKEGQNVTLSCEQNLNHDAMYWYRQDPGQGLRLIYYSQIVNDFQKGDIAEGYSVSREKKESFPLTVTSAQKNPTAFYLCASTPYGPGDNSPLHFGNGTRLTVT.